This T cell receptor (beta chain) was recovered during a study of blood T cell repertoires in COVID-19. At the level of the study: COVID-19 samples from acute and convalescent phases originated in the United States, Italy and Spain. T cells, B-cell-depleted T cells, or PBMCs provided the cDNA or gDNA that served as material.

Trimming at V came to 3 bases and at J to 8 bases, leaving 5 bases not matched to a gene. The length of the CDR3 is 13 residues. Germline V CDR1 and CDR2: SEHNR, FQNEAQ (reference sequence). Per the original data handling: Reference gene primer amplification gave estimated nucleated cell counts. Using immunoSEQ multiplex PCR, the repertoire was profiled, and TCRdb retains in-frame clones only, with some absent. Clonal size and the V and J genes are those of that table, whereas D and trimming came from the DNA. The profile shows 120,000 or so clones, 80% to 90% of them singletons. The gene calls are TRBV7-9 and TRBJ1-2; the match to TRBD1 covers 8 bases. This receptor was obtained from a woman aged 55-75 years with acute or convalescent COVID-19. The sequencing input was peripheral blood. The CDR3 here is CASSLETGAGYTF. The CDR3 DNA reads as TGTGCCAGCAGCTTGGAGACAGGGGCCGGCTACACCTTC.